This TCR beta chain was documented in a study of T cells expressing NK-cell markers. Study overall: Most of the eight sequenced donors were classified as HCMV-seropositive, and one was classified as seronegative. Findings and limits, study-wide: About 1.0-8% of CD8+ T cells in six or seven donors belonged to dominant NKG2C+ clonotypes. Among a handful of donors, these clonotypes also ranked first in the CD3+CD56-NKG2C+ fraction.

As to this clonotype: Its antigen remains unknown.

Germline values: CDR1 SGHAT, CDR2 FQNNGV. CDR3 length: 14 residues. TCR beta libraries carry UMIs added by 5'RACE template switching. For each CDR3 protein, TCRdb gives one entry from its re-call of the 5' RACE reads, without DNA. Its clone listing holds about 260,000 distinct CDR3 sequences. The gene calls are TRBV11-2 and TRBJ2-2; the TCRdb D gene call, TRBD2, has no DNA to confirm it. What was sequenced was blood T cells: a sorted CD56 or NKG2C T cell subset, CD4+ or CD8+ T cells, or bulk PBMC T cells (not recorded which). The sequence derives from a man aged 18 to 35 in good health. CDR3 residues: CASAGLAETGELFF.